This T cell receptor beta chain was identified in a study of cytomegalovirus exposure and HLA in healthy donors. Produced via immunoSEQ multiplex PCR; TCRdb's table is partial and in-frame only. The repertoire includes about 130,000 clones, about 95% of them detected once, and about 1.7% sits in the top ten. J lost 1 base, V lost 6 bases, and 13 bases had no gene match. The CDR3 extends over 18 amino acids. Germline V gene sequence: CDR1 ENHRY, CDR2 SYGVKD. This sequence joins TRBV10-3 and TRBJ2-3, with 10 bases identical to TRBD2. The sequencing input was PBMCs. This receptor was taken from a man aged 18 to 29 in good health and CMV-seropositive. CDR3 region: CAIRIGLAGEGGTDTQYF. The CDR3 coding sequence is TGTGCCATCAGGATTGGGCTAGCGGGAGAGGGGGGCACAGATACGCAGTATTTT.